This T cell receptor (beta chain) was found in a study of blood T cell repertoires in COVID-19. Background on the study: Specimens from acute and convalescent COVID-19 originated in the United States, Italy and Spain. T cells, B-cell-depleted T cells, or PBMCs provided the cDNA or gDNA that served as material.

The CDR3 is 11 amino acids. With 8 bases removed from V and 7 bases from J, the gap between germline ends came to 14 bases. The germline V gene encodes CDR1 SQVTM and CDR2 ANQGSEA. The authors' processing: Reference gene primers were amplified, and this amplification served to estimate nucleated cell counts. Only in-frame clones appear in the TCRdb table, and some are missing; sequencing was by immunoSEQ multiplex PCR. Clonal size and the V and J genes are those of that table, whereas D and trimming came from the DNA. In the table there are about 60,000 clones, more than 85% of which are singletons. Sequencing input: peripheral blood. The J gene is TRBJ1-1, the V gene TRBV29-1, with a weak D call TRBD1 (6 bases). This clonotype originated in a man in his 60s with acute or convalescent COVID-19. CDR3 in amino acids: CSIHRDLEAFF. In DNA form, the CDR3 reads TGCAGCATTCACAGGGACCTTGAAGCTTTCTTT.